Reported below is one T cell receptor (beta chain). The antigen is unknown. Both TRBC1 and TRBC2 were covered by a beta constant-region primer of two equimolar oligonucleotides. Ligated cDNA was amplified by four rounds of PCR with nested alpha and beta constant-region primers and SP2. TCRdb fed the UMI-ligation and nested PCR reads into MiXCR, producing one record per CDR3 protein. The table has around 160,000 distinct CDR3 sequences, roughly 22% seen once. Germline lookup yields CDR1 MNHNS and CDR2 SASEGT. Trimming removed 8 bases at V and 2 bases at J, with 15 bases between. The CDR3 spans 14 residues. Cells stained for CD3, CD4, CD8, CD45RA and CD27 were sorted into four subsets. The data were taken from a study of naive and memory T cell subsets. Points from the study as a whole: In CD4 and CD8 cells, diversity dropped from naive through EMRA. In naive cells, over 95% of TCR sequences were seen only once. Naive repertoires, especially CD8, held a few larger clonotypes, possibly memory cells re-expressing CD45RA.

The genes are TRBV6-1 and TRBJ1-2; D is ambiguous. The receptor comes from a human donor in good health. The specimen sequenced was naive CD4+ T cells from blood. The CDR3 coding sequence is TGTGCCAGCCGCAGAATCGACACAAACTATGGCTACACCTTC. The encoded protein is CASRRIDTNYGYTF.